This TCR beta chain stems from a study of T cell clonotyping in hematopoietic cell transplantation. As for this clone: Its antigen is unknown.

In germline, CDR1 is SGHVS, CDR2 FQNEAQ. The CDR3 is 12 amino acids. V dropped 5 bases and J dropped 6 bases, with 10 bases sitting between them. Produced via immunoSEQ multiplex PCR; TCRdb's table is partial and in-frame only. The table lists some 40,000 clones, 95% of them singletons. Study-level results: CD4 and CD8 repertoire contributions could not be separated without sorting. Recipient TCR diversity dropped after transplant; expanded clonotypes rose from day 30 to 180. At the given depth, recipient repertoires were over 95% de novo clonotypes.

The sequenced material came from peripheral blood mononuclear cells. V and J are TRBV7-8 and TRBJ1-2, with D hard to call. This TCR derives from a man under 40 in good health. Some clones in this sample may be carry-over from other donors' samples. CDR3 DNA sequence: TGTGCCAGCAGCGCCCGTGGGGATGGCTACACCTTC. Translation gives CASSARGDGYTF.